This paragraph reports one TCR beta chain. This specimen belongs to a study of shared clonotypes between healthy human individuals. Naive CD8 cells lacked CD45RO, underwent positive selection for CCR7 and left out terminally differentiated effector memory CD45RA+ cells. Generated by immunoSEQ multiplex PCR, the TCRdb table keeps only in-frame clones and is missing some. Of 550,000 to 750,000 clones listed, about 95% are singletons. Sequencing was carried out using naive CD8+ T cells sorted from blood. The origin of this receptor is a young woman in good health.

The CDR3, as DNA: TGTGCCAGTAGTACGGGGACGGATCGTACCTACGAGCAGTACTTC. Amino acid sequence: CASSTGTDRTYEQYF. The V gene is TRBV19, the J gene TRBJ2-7; the D gene could be TRBD1 or TRBD2 (5 bases each). The CDR3 runs to 15 residues. V was trimmed by 4 bases and J by 2 bases, leaving 15 bases between them. Looked up from germline, CDR1 is LNHDA and CDR2 is SQIVND (reference sequence).